This T cell receptor beta chain was recorded in a study of graft-versus-host responses after intestinal transplantation. The overall study: All recipients were given anti-thymocyte globulin induction, and tacrolimus and steroids were then administered for roughly three years.

Data came from immunoSEQ multiplex PCR; TCRdb stores just in-frame clones and leaves some out. The repertoire includes approximately 3,000 clones, approximately 31% of them detected once, and 6.2% sits in the top ten. Some 200,000 CFSE-labeled responder cells were plated with some 200,000 irradiated, violet-dye-labeled stimulator cells. General observations from the study: GvH clones were identified in recipient marrow, with some first appearing in ileum or blood.

This clone was counted between two and nine times. This clonotype was obtained from a human patient who was an organ donor for intestinal transplantation. The specimen comprised alloreactive CD4+ T cells from a mixed lymphocyte reaction culture, sampled before transplantation. Subset in this sample: CFSE-low proliferating T cells sorted from roughly six-day pre-transplant mixed lymphocyte reaction (GvH or HvG direction).

The CDR3 region is CASSRGAKETQYF. CDR3 DNA: TGTGCCAGCTCAAGAGGGGCAAAGGAGACCCAGTACTTC. The rearrangement uses TRBV18 and TRBJ2-5; D is perhaps TRBD1 or TRBD2 (5 bases each). The germline CDR1 and CDR2 sequences are KGHSH and LQKENI. This CDR3 comprises 13 residues. The V end lost 5 bases, the J end lost 5 bases, and 12 bases lay between the germline ends.